The present T cell receptor beta chain was sequenced within a study of tumor and adjacent non-tumor tissue in lung cancer. RNA was extracted from bulk tissue without any cell sorting. This non-tumor lung sample came from over 3 cm beyond the tumor edge. The CDR3 contains 14 residues. CDR1 and CDR2 from the germline V gene are SGHNT and YENEEA. The library came from three nested PCR rounds adapted from ARM-PCR protocols. One entry per CDR3 protein, called by TCRdb with MiXCR from the multiplex PCR reads. This repertoire shows more than 45,000 distinct CDR3 sequences, around two thirds found once; its top ten account for 20% to 25%. Findings and caveats of the study: Significantly higher TCR diversity was found in tumor than normal lung.

In the case of this clonotype: Its target is unknown. Germline and junction disagree at one end, which may indicate a read error.

This rearrangement joins TRBV11-3 to TRBJ2-7; TRBD2 might be the D (5 bases). This clonotype was obtained from a woman aged 55-69 years with non-small cell lung cancer. The sample was distant non-tumor lung tissue. The CDR3 nucleotides are TGTACCAGCAGTTTAAATACGGGAACCTACGAGCAGTACTTC. Its protein is CTSSLNTGTYEQYF.